What follows are 17 T cell receptor beta chains derived from one specimen sequenced in a study of graft-versus-host responses after intestinal transplantation. Their specific antigens are unknown. The assay was immunoSEQ multiplex PCR, and TCRdb's table has in-frame clones only and misses some. The table includes 35,000 to 45,000 clones, roughly 95% detected once. The specimen comprised unstimulated CD8+ T cells sorted from spleen or lymph node cells, sampled before transplant. Every receptor here comes from a human donor who was the organ donor for an intestinal transplant.

CDR3 sequence reads: CSVSTGGSYEQYF. CDR3 DNA: TGCAGCGTTTCGACAGGGGGGAGCTACGAGCAGTACTTC. This chain uses TRBV29-1 with TRBJ2-7; 9 positions agree with TRBD1. The CDR3 sequence is 13 residues long. The V segment lost 5 bases and the J segment 3 bases; nucleotides outside the gene matches: 5. Germline-derived CDR1 and CDR2 are SQVTM and ANQGSEA.

CDR3 sequence reads: CASSPTSGAHEQYF. The CDR3 DNA follows: TGTGCCAGCAGCCCGACTAGCGGGGCCCACGAGCAGTACTTC. The chain employs TRBV11-2 and TRBJ2-7; 11 bases are shared with TRBD2. CDR3 length: 14 amino acids. Germline V gives CDR1 SGHAT, CDR2 FQNNGV. With V trimmed by 5 bases and J by 5 bases, 5 bases remained unmatched.

This chain connects TRBV27 to TRBJ2-7, with 7 bases that match TRBD2. From germline, CDR1 is MNHEY and CDR2 SMNVEV (reference sequence). With 5 bases clipped from V and 2 bases from J, the junction kept 6 bases outside the gene matches. The CDR3 is 14 residues long. The CDR3 coding sequence is TGTGCCAGCAGTCCCAGACTAGCACCCTACGAGCAGTACTTC. The encoded protein is CASSPRLAPYEQYF.

The J gene is TRBJ2-5, the V gene TRBV23-1, with 9 bases identical to TRBD2. The closer fit of TRBJ2-7 to the DNA end suggests the J call may be wrong. TRBV23-1 is marked as an open reading frame, function uncertain. The CDR3 loop spans 18 amino acids. The CDR3 nucleotides read TGCGCCAGCAGTCAATCCAAAAAGCGGGGGGCGCCCTCCTACGAGCAGTACTTC. It is translated as CASSQSKKRGAPSYEQYF.

This clone has just one count. The V gene is TRBV5-6, the J gene TRBJ2-2; possible D gene TRBD1, 6 bases. CDR3 length: 14 residues. Germline lookup yields CDR1 SGHDT and CDR2 YYEEEE. Trimming removed 1 base at V and 7 bases at J, with 11 bases between. The CDR3 region is CASSLWGLGGELFF. For the CDR3, the DNA is TGTGCCAGCAGCTTGTGGGGGCTTGGCGGGGAGCTGTTTTTT.

The chain links TRBV5-4 to TRBJ2-5; D unresolved. Germline V gives CDR1 SGHNT, CDR2 YYREEE (reference sequence). V was pared by 4 bases and J by 0 bases, with 4 bases between. This CDR3 contains 12 residues. CDR3 residues: CASSEHQETQYF. The CDR3 nucleotides read TGTGCCAGCAGCGAACACCAAGAGACCCAGTACTTC.

V usage is TRBV7-6 and J usage is TRBJ1-6, with 8 bases identical to TRBD1. The CDR3 is 15 residues long. With 5 bases clipped from V and 14 bases from J, the junction kept 14 bases outside the gene matches. The germline gives CDR1 SGHVS, CDR2 FNYEAQ. This CDR3 reads CASSLSGQGLRSLHF. CDR3 DNA sequence: TGTGCCAGCAGCCTGTCAGGACAGGGCCTTAGGTCCCTCCACTTT.

The chain combines TRBV19 with TRBJ1-1, with D possibly matching TRBD1 (6 bases). V was pared by 0 bases and J by 1 base, with 12 bases between. Germline-derived CDR1 and CDR2 are LNHDA and SQIVND (reference sequence). The CDR3 consists of 16 residues. Here the CDR3 DNA reads TGTGCCAGTAGTATAGATTTAACAGGGTCGAACACTGAAGCTTTCTTT. Translated, it gives CASSIDLTGSNTEAFF.

CDR3 coding DNA: TGTGCCAGTAGTATGGGACTGCTGTACCAAGAGACCCAGTACTTC. The encoded protein is CASSMGLLYQETQYF. The rearrangement joins TRBV19 to TRBJ2-5, with D tentatively TRBD2 (6 bases). The CDR3 has 15 residues. Germline V gives CDR1 LNHDA, CDR2 SQIVND (reference sequence). V dropped 3 bases and J dropped 0 bases, with 11 bases sitting between them.

This rearrangement joins TRBV12-5 to TRBJ1-3; D gene unclear. Germline-derived CDR1 and CDR2 are LGHNT and FRNRAP. The CDR3 extends over 16 amino acids. The V gene lost 2 bases and the J gene lost 8 bases, with 19 bases spanning the gap. The CDR3 DNA follows: TGTGCTAGTGGTTTGATGGGGAGCCGGGCGGAGCACACCATATATTTT. This encodes CASGLMGSRAEHTIYF.

This clone was seen only a few times. The V gene is TRBV14, the J gene TRBJ1-1; D is undetermined. Trimming cost V 3 bases and J 6 bases, with 8 bases left between them. The CDR3 is made up of 12 amino acids. Looked up from germline, CDR1 is SGHDN and CDR2 is FVKESK. This CDR3 reads CASSQGGAEAFF. In DNA, the CDR3 is TGTGCCAGCAGCCAGGGTGGCGCTGAAGCTTTCTTT.

The chain recombines TRBV10-2 with TRBJ1-1, with D unclear. CDR3 length: 13 amino acids. V shed 5 bases and J shed 0 bases, with 7 bases lying between them. Germline V lookup: CDR1 WSHSY, CDR2 SAAADI. The CDR3 nucleotides read TGCGCCAGCAGTCCAAGCTTGAACACTGAAGCTTTCTTT. The encoded protein is CASSPSLNTEAFF.

J is TRBJ2-7 and V is TRBV2; D remains ambiguous. Deletions cut 8 bases from V and 3 bases from J, with 5 bases between. CDR3 length: 10 amino acids. CDR1 and CDR2 from the germline V gene are SNHLY and FYNNEI. The CDR3 sequence: CASWGYEQYF. CDR3 DNA: TGTGCCAGCTGGGGCTACGAGCAGTACTTC.

The chain has TRBV7-9 and TRBJ2-7; TRBD2 matches 12 bases. V lost 4 bases and J lost 1; bases outside the gene matches: 2. The germline V gene encodes CDR1 SEHNR and CDR2 FQNEAQ (reference sequence). This CDR3 is built from 15 residues. CDR3 sequence reads: CASSSTSGGSYEQYF. The CDR3 bases are TGTGCCAGCAGCTCGACTAGCGGGGGATCCTACGAGCAGTACTTC.

CDR3 nucleotide sequence: TGTGCCAGTAGTATAGCGTACGCCGGGACAGGGTTCCTCGAGCAGTACTTC. Translated: CASSIAYAGTGFLEQYF. The J gene is TRBJ2-7, the V gene TRBV19; TRBD1 matches 9 bases. Trimming removed 1 base from V and 6 bases from J; junction bases left unmatched: 13. CDR1 is LNHDA and CDR2 is SQIVND in the germline V gene (reference sequence). The CDR3 totals 17 residues.

J is TRBJ2-3 and V is TRBV9; possibly TRBD1 for D (7 bases). The CDR3 extends over 16 amino acids. Trimming stripped 0 bases from V and 2 bases from J, with 13 bases between. Germline V gives CDR1 SGDLS, CDR2 YYNGEE. CDR3 DNA: TGTGCCAGCAGCGTAGAGGGGGGACAGATCACAGATACGCAGTATTTT. It encodes CASSVEGGQITDTQYF.

The CDR3 region is CASSEEGGWFNEQFF. CDR3 coding DNA: TGTGCCAGCAGTGAAGAGGGAGGGTGGTTTAATGAGCAGTTCTTC. V gene TRBV2 combines with J gene TRBJ2-1; TRBD2 matches 7 bases. Per germline, CDR1 SNHLY and CDR2 FYNNEI. This CDR3 spans 15 amino acids. The V gene end was trimmed by 1 base and the J gene end by 7 bases; junction bases not matched to a gene: 7.